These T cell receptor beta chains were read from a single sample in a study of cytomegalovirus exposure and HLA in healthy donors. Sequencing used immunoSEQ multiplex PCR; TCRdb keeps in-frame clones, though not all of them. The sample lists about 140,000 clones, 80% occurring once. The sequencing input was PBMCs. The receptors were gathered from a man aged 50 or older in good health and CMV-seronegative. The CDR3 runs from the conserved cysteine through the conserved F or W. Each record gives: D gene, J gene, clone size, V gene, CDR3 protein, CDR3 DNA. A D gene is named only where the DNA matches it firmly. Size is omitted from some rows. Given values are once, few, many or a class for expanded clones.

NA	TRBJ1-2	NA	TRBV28	CASSDIESVYGYTF	TGTGCCAGTTCTGACATCGAGTCTGTCTATGGCTACACCTTC
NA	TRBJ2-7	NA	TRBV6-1	CASRQTVTYEQYF	TGTGCCAGCAGACAGACAGTTACCTACGAGCAGTACTTC
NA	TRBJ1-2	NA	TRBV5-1	CASSLQPGQVYGYTF	TGCGCCAGCAGCCTTCAACCGGGACAAGTCTATGGCTACACCTTC
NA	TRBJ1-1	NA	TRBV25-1	CASSESMGRNTEAFF	TGTGCCAGCAGTGAATCTATGGGCAGAAACACTGAAGCTTTCTTT
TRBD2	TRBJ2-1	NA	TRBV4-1	CASSQGGTSGSNEQFF	TGCGCCAGCAGCCAAGGTGGGACTAGCGGGAGCAATGAGCAGTTCTTC
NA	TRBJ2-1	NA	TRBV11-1	CASSLGGRHNEQFF	TGTGCCAGCAGCTTAGGGGGCCGGCACAATGAGCAGTTCTTC
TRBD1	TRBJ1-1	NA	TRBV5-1	CASSPGDRGNTEAFF	TGCGCCAGCAGCCCGGGGGACAGGGGAAACACTGAAGCTTTCTTT
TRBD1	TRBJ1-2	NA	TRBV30	CAWSRGQGGGYGYTF	TGTGCCTGGAGCCGCGGACAGGGCGGCGGCTATGGCTACACCTTC
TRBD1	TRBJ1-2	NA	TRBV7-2	CASSLEQGATFYGYTF	TGTGCCAGCAGCTTAGAACAGGGGGCTACTTTCTATGGCTACACCTTC
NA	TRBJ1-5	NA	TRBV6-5	CASSYWRNQPQHF	TGTGCCAGCAGTTACTGGAGAAATCAGCCCCAGCATTTT
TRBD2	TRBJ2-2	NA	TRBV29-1	CSVEGGLAGGTMTGELFF	TGCAGCGTTGAAGGAGGTCTAGCGGGGGGGACAATGACCGGGGAGCTGTTTTTT
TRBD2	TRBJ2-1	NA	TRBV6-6	CASSYGSGSKNEQFF	TGTGCCAGCAGTTACGGGAGCGGGAGTAAAAATGAGCAGTTCTTC
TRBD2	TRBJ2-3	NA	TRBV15	CATSSGTSVSTDTQYF	TGTGCCACCAGCTCCGGGACTAGCGTCAGCACAGATACGCAGTATTTT
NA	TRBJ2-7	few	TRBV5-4	CASSLGQGRGEQYF	TGTGCCAGCAGCTTGGGACAGGGGCGGGGGGAGCAGTACTTC
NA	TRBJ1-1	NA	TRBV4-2	CASSQRTANTEAFF	TGTGCCAGCAGCCAACGGACAGCGAACACTGAAGCTTTCTTT
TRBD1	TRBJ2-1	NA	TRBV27	CASSLSSGQGRNEQFF	TGTGCCAGCAGTTTAAGCTCGGGACAGGGGAGAAATGAGCAGTTCTTC
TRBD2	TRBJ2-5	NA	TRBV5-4	CASSLTAGAGETQYF	TGTGCCAGCAGCTTGACAGCGGGGGCGGGGGAGACCCAGTACTTC
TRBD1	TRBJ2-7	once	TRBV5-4	CASTPGTGDHEQYF	TGTGCCAGCACTCCCGGGACAGGGGACCACGAGCAGTACTTC
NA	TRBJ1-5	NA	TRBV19	CASMEGVPNQPQHF	TGTGCCAGTATGGAAGGGGTCCCTAATCAGCCCCAGCATTTT
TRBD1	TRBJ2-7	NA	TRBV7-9	CASRTGTGGLEQYF	TGTGCCAGCAGAACCGGGACAGGGGGCCTCGAGCAGTACTTC
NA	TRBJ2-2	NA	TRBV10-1	CASSEYGGSTGELFF	TGCGCCAGCAGTGAGTATGGAGGAAGCACCGGGGAGCTGTTTTTT
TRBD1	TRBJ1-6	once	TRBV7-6	CASSGGQGASPLHF	TGTGCCAGCAGCGGGGGACAGGGGGCCTCACCCCTCCACTTT
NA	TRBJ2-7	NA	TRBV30	CAWRTGRNYEQYF	TGTGCCTGGAGGACAGGAAGAAACTACGAGCAGTACTTC
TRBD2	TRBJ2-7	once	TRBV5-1	CASSLGAAGGGEQYF	TGCGCCAGCAGCTTAGGGGCAGCGGGGGGCGGGGAGCAGTACTTC
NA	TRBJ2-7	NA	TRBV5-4	CASSLVPGPHEQYF	TGTGCCAGCAGCTTGGTTCCAGGGCCCCACGAGCAGTACTTC
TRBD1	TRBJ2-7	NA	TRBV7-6	CASSYSTPGQGRSQYF	TGTGCCAGCAGCTACAGTACTCCGGGACAGGGAAGGTCGCAGTACTTC
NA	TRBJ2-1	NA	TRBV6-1	CASSEAAGWNREQFF	TGTGCCAGCAGTGAAGCGGCAGGGTGGAATAGGGAGCAGTTCTTC
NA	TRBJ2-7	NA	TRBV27	CASAGTPSYEQYF	TGTGCCAGCGCGGGGACTCCCAGCTACGAGCAGTACTTC
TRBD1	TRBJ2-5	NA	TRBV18	CASSETGGRETQYF	TGTGCCAGCTCAGAGACAGGGGGCAGAGAGACCCAGTACTTC
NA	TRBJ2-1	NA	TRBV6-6	CASSPSDNEQFF	TGTGCCAGCAGTCCCAGCGACAATGAGCAGTTCTTC
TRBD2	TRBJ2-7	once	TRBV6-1	CASRKLAGAYEQYF	TGTGCCAGCAGGAAACTAGCGGGGGCGTACGAGCAGTACTTC
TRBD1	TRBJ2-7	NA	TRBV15	CATSSSGTGGSGYRVEQYF	TGTGCCACCAGCTCCTCCGGGACAGGGGGCTCGGGATACCGGGTCGAGCAGTACTTC
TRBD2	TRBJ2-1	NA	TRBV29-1	CSVGPSGSYNEQFF	TGCAGCGTTGGACCTAGCGGATCCTACAATGAGCAGTTCTTC
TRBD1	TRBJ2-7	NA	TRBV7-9	CASSPLSGTGGGYEQYF	TGTGCCAGCAGCCCCCTCTCGGGGACAGGGGGCGGCTACGAGCAGTACTTC
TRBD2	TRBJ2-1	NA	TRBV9	CASSVGLAGAPYNEQFF	TGTGCCAGCAGCGTGGGACTAGCGGGAGCTCCTTACAATGAGCAGTTCTTC
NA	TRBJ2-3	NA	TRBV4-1	CASSQETRPRGTDTQYF	TGCGCCAGCAGCCAAGAGACACGACCAAGAGGCACAGATACGCAGTATTTT
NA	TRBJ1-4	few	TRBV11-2	CASSLGLYSGGPTNEKLFF	TGTGCCAGCAGCTTAGGACTATACAGCGGGGGTCCAACTAATGAAAAACTGTTTTTT
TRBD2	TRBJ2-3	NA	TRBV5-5	CASSLEGSGHSTDTQYF	TGTGCCAGCAGTCTGGAGGGTAGCGGGCATAGCACAGATACGCAGTATTTT
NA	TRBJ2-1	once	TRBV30	CAWSTQGGEQFF	TGTGCCTGGAGTACACAGGGCGGTGAGCAGTTCTTC
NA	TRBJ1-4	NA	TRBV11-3	CASSRVATNEKLFF	TGTGCCAGCAGCCGGGTCGCAACTAATGAAAAACTGTTTTTT
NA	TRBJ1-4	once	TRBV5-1	CASSSGGTTNEKLFF	TGCGCCAGCAGCTCCGGAGGGACAACTAATGAAAAACTGTTTTTT
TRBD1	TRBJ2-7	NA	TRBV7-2	CASSSGTGGEQYF	TGTGCCAGCAGCTCCGGGACAGGCGGCGAGCAGTACTTC
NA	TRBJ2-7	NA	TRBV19	CASSIRIAESYEQYF	TGTGCCAGTAGTATTCGGATAGCGGAATCCTACGAGCAGTACTTC
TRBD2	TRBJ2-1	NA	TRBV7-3	CASSPLREGEQFF	TGTGCCAGCAGCCCCCTCCGGGAGGGGGAGCAGTTCTTC
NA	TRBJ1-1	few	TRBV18	CASSPPNRAVNTEAFF	TGTGCCAGCTCACCGCCCAACAGGGCGGTGAACACTGAAGCTTTCTTT
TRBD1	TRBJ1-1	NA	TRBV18	CASSPPGQGPSFSEAFF	TGTGCCAGCTCACCTCCGGGACAGGGACCATCCTTTTCTGAAGCTTTCTTT
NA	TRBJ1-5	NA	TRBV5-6	CASSLWAPSQGSNQPQHF	TGTGCCAGCAGCTTGTGGGCCCCATCGCAGGGGAGCAATCAGCCCCAGCATTTT
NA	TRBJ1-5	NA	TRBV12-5	CASGFNGVRDQPQHF	TGTGCTAGTGGTTTTAACGGGGTACGCGATCAGCCCCAGCATTTT
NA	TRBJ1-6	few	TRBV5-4	CASSLGRQTGHINSPLHF	TGTGCCAGCAGCCTCGGTAGGCAGACGGGACATATCAATTCACCCCTCCACTTT
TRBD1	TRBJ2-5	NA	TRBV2	CASSTDREETQYF	TGTGCCAGCAGTACGGACAGGGAAGAGACCCAGTACTTC
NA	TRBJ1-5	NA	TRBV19	CASSTTGFDQPQHF	TGTGCCAGTAGTACCACGGGTTTCGATCAGCCCCAGCATTTT
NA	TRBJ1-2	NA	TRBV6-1	CASSRDIYGYTF	TGTGCCAGCAGTCGGGACATCTATGGCTACACCTTC
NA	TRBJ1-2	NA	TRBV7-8	CASSLSRGGRKVYGYTF	TGTGCCAGCAGCCTTTCCCGGGGGGGACGAAAGGTCTATGGCTACACCTTC